This T cell receptor (beta chain) derives from a study of T cell responses to AZD1222 COVID-19 vaccine. General observations from the study: Researchers report vaccine-associated CD4 TCRs spanning spike, with dominance at 160-218 and 743-854.

The CDR3 is 19 amino acids. TCRdb's copy holds only in-frame clones and misses some; the assay was immunoSEQ multiplex PCR. The repertoire holds some 200,000 clones, with around 93% as singletons. Note on this clone: Antigen: not known.

Some second doses came at about 4 weeks and others at about 12 weeks; these were pooled. This TCR was sampled from an adult who received the AZD1222 COVID-19 vaccine. This chain connects TRBV21-1 to TRBJ1-5; TRBD1 is the table's D call and was not checked against the DNA. TRBV21-1 is recorded as a pseudogene. This specimen consisted of peripheral blood, obtained 28 days after the second AZD1222 dose. The CDR3 sequence: CASRGVPGTGNYSNQPQHF. The CDR3, as DNA: TGTGCCAGCAGAGGTGTGCCGGGGACAGGCAATTATAGCAATCAGCCCCAGCATTTT.